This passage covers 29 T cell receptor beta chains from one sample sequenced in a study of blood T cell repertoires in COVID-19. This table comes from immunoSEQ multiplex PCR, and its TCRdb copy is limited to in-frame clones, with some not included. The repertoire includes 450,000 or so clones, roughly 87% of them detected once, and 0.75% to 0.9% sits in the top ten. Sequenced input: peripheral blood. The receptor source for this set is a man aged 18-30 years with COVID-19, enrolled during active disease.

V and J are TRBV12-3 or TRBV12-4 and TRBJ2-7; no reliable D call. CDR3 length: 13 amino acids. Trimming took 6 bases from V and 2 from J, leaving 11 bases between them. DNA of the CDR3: TGTGCCAGCAGCCCCAGCGCCCCCTACGAGCAGTACTTC. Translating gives CASSPSAPYEQYF.

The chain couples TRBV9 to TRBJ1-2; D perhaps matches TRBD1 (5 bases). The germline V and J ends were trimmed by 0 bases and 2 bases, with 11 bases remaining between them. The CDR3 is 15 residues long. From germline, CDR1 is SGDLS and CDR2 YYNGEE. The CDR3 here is CASSVVPGINYGYTF. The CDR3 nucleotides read TGTGCCAGCAGCGTAGTCCCAGGGATAAACTATGGCTACACCTTC.

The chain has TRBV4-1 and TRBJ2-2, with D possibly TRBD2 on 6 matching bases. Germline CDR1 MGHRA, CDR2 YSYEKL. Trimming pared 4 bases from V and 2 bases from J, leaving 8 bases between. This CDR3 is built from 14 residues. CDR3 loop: CASSLGLNTGELFF. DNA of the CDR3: TGCGCCAGCAGCCTAGGACTAAACACCGGGGAGCTGTTTTTT.

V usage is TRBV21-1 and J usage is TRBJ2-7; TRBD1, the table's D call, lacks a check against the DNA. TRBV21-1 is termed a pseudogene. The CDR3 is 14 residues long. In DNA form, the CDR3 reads TGTGCCAGCAAGAGGACATACCCCCATTACGAGCAGTACTTC. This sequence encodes CASKRTYPHYEQYF.

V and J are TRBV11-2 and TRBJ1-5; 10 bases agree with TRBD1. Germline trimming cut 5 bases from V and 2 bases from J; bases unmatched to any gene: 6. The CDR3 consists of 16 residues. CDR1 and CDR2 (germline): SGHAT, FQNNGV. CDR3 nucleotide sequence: TGTGCCAGCAGCAAGGGGACAGGGGTTGGCAATCAGCCCCAGCATTTT. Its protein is CASSKGTGVGNQPQHF.

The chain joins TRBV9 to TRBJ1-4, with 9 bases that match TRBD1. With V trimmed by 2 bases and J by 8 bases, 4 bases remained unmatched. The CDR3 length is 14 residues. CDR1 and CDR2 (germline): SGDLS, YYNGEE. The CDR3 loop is CASSVSTGGEKLFF. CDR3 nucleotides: TGTGCCAGCAGCGTTTCCACAGGGGGCGAAAAACTGTTTTTT.

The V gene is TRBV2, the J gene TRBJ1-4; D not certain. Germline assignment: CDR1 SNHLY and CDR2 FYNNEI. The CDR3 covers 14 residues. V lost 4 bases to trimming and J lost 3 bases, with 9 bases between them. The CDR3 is CASSVLTANEKLFF. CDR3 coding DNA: TGTGCCAGCAGTGTGTTAACAGCTAATGAAAAACTGTTTTTT.

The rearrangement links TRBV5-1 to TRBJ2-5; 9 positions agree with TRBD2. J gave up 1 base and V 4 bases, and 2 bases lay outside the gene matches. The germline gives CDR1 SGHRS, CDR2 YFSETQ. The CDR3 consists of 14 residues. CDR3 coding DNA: TGCGCCAGCAGCACGACTAGCGGCCAAGAGACCCAGTACTTC. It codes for CASSTTSGQETQYF. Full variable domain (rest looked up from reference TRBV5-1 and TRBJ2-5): KAGVTQTPRYLIKTRGQQVTLSCSPISGHRSVSWYQQTPGQGLQFLFEYFSETQRNKGNFPGRFSGRQFSNSRSEMNVSTLELGDSALYLCASSTTSGQETQYFGPGTRLLVL.

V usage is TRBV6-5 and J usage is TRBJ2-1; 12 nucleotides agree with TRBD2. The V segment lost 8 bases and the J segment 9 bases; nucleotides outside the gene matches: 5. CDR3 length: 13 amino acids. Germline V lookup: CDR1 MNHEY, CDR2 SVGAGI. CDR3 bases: TGTGCCAGCCGACTAGCGGGAGAAGGTGAGCAGTTCTTC. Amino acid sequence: CASRLAGEGEQFF.

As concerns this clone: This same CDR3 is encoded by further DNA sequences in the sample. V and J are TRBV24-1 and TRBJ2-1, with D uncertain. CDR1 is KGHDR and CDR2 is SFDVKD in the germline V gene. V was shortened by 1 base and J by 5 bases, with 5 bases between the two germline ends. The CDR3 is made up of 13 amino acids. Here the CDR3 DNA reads TGTGCCACCAGTGATTTTCCAGACAATGAGCAGTTCTTC. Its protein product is CATSDFPDNEQFF.

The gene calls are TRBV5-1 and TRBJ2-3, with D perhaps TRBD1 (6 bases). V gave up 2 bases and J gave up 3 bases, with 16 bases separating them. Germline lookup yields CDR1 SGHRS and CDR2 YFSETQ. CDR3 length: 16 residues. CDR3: CASSFSDYRDTDTQYF. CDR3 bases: TGCGCCAGCAGCTTTTCAGACTACAGGGATACAGATACGCAGTATTTT.

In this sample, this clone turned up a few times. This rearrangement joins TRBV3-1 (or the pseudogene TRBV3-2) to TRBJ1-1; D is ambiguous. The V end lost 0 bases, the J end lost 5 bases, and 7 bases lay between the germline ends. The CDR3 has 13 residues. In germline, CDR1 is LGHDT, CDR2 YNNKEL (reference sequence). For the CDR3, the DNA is TGTGCCAGCAGCCAAGATGCCAGGACTGAAGCTTTCTTT. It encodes CASSQDARTEAFF.

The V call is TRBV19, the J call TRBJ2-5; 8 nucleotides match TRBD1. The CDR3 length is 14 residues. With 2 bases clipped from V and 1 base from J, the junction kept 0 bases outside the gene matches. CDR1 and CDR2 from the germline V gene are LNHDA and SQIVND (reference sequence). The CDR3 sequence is CASSITGGQETQYF. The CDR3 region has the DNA TGTGCCAGTAGTATAACAGGGGGCCAAGAGACCCAGTACTTC.

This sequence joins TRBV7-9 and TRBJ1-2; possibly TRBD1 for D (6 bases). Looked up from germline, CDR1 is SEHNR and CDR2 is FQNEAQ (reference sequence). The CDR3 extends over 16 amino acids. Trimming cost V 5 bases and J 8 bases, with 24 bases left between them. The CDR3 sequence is CASSPGRAGEVEGYTF. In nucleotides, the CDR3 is TGTGCCAGCAGCCCTGGCCGGGCAGGGGAAGTGGAGGGCTACACCTTC.

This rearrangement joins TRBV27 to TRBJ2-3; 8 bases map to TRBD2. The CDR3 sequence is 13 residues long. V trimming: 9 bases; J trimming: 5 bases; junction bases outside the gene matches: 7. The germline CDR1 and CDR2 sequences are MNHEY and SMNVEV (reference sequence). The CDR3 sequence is CASSGNGRDTQYF. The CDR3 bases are TGTGCCAGTAGCGGGAATGGAAGAGATACGCAGTATTTT.

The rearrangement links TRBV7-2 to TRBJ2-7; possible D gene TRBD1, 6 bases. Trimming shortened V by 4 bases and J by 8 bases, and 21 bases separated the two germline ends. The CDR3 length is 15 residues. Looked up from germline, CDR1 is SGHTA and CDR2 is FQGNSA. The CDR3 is CASSWGGGQPLQQYF. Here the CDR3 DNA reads TGTGCCAGCAGCTGGGGCGGAGGACAGCCTTTACAGCAGTACTTC. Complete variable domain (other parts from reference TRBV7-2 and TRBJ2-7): GAGVSQSPSNKVTEKGKDVELRCDPISGHTALYWYRQSLGQGLEFLIYFQGNSAPDKSGLPSDRFSAERTGGSVSTLTIQRTQQEDSAVYLCASSWGGGQPLQQYFGPGTRLTVT.

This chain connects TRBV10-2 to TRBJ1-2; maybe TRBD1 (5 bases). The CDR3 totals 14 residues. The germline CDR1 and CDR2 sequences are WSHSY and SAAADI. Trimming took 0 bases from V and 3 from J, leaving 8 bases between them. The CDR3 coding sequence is TGCGCCAGCAGTGAGTCCGGGGGTTACTATGGCTACACCTTC. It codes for CASSESGGYYGYTF.

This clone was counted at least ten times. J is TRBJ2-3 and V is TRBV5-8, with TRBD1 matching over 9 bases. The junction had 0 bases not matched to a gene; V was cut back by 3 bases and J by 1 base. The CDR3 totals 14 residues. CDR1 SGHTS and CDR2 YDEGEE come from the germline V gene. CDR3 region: CASSWDRGTDTQYF. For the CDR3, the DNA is TGTGCCAGCAGCTGGGACAGGGGCACAGATACGCAGTATTTT.

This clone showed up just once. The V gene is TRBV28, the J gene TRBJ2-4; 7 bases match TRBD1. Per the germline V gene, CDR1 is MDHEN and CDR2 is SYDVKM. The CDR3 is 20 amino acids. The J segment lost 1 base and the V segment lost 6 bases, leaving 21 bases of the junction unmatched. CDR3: CASSAPTTTGVILAKNIQYF. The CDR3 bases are TGTGCCAGCAGCGCGCCCACTACTACAGGGGTTATATTGGCCAAAAACATTCAGTACTTC.

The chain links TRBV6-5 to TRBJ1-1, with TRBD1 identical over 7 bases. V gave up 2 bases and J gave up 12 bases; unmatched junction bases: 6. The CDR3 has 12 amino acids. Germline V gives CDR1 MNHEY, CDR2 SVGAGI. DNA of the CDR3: TGTGCCAGCAGTTACAGAGGGGGCGCATCTTTCTTT. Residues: CASSYRGGASFF.

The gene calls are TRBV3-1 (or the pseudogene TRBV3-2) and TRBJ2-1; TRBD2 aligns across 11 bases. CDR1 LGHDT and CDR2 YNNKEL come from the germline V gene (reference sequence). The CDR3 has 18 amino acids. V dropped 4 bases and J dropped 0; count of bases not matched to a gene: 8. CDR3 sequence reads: CASSRRGTSGSSYNEQFF. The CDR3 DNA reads TGTGCCAGCAGCCGGCGTGGGACTAGCGGAAGCTCCTACAATGAGCAGTTCTTC.

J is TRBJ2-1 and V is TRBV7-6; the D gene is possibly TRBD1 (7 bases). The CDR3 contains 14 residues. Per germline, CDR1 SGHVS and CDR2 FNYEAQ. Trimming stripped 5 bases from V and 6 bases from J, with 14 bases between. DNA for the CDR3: TGTGCCAGCAGCCGCAGGGGGGAAGGCAATGAGCAGTTCTTC. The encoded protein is CASSRRGEGNEQFF. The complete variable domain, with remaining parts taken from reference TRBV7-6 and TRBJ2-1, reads GAGVSQSPRYKVTKRGQDVALRCDPISGHVSLYWYRQALGQGPEFLTYFNYEAQQDKSGLPNDRFSAERPEGSISTLTIQRTEQRDSAMYRCASSRRGEGNEQFFGPGTRLTVL.

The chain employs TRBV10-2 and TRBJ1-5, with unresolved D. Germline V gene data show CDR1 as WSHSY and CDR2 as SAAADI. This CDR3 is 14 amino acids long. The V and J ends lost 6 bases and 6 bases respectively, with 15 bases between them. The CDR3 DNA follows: TGCGCCAGCAGGGCCGCGGAGGGAGGTCAGCCCCAGCATTTT. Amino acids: CASRAAEGGQPQHF.

CDR3 sequence reads: CAWSSGTISNQPQHF. CDR3 sequence (DNA): TGTGCCTGGAGTTCAGGGACTATTAGCAATCAGCCCCAGCATTTT. J is TRBJ1-5 and V is TRBV30; maybe TRBD1 (5 bases). The CDR3 consists of 15 residues. Germline V lookup: CDR1 GTSNPN, CDR2 SVGIG (reference sequence). Trimming stripped 2 bases from V and 0 bases from J, with 11 bases between.

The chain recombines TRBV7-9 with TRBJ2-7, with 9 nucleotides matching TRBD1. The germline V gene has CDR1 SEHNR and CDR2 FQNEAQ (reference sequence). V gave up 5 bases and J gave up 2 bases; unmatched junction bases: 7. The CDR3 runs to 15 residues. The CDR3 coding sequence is TGTGCCAGCAGCAAATCTCGGGACAGGGCCTACGAGCAGTACTTC. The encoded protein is CASSKSRDRAYEQYF.

The CDR3 here is CASSLAPQLAGIPTGNNEQFF. The CDR3 DNA follows: TGTGCCAGCAGCTTAGCGCCCCAACTAGCGGGAATACCTACTGGGAACAATGAGCAGTTCTTC. This sequence joins TRBV7-6 and TRBJ2-1; 10 bases are shared with TRBD2. After removal of 0 bases from V and 5 bases from J, the junction contained 19 bases not matched to a gene. Germline lookup yields CDR1 SGHVS and CDR2 FNYEAQ. The CDR3 contains 21 residues.

The CDR3 is CASSPRRGLAGGPDEQFF. CDR3 DNA sequence: TGTGCCAGCTCACCACGGCGGGGACTAGCGGGAGGGCCCGATGAGCAGTTCTTC. This chain links TRBV18 with TRBJ2-1; 16 bases map to TRBD2. Trimming cost V 1 base and J 8 bases; bases outside gene matches: 8. This CDR3 region has 18 residues. Germline V gene data show CDR1 as KGHSH and CDR2 as LQKENI.

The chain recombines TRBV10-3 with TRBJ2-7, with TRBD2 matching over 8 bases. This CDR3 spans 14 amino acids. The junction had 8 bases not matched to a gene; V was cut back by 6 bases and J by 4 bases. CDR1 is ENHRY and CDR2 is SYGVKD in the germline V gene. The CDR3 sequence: CAISTSGSPYEQYF. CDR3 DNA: TGTGCCATCAGCACAAGCGGGAGCCCGTACGAGCAGTACTTC.

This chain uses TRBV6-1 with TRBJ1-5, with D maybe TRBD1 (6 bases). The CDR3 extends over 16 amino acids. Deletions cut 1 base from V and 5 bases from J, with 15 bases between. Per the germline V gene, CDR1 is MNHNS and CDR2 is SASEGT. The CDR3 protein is CASSEEPGDLYQPQHF. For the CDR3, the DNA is TGTGCCAGCAGTGAAGAGCCAGGGGATTTGTATCAGCCCCAGCATTTT.